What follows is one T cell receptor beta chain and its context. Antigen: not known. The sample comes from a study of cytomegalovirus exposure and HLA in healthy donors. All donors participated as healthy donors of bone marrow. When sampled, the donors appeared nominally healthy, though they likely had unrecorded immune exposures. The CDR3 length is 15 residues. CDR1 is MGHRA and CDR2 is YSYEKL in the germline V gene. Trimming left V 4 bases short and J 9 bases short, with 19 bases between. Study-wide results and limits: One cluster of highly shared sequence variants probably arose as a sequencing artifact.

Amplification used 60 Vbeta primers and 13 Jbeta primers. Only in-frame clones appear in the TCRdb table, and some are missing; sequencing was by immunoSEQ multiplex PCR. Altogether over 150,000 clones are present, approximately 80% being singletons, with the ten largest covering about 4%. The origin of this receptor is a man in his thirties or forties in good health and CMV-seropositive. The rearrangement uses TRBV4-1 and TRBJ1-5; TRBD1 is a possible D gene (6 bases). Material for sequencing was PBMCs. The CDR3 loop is CASSPGQGPLGPQHF. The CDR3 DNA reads TGCGCCAGCAGCCCGGGACAAGGGCCCCTCGGGCCCCAGCATTTT.